This record concerns one TCR beta chain sequence. This CDR3 spans 13 amino acids. The V gene's germline CDR1 is LGHDT and CDR2 YNNKEL (reference sequence). Trimming removed 4 bases at V and 5 bases at J, with 8 bases between. Method: immunoSEQ multiplex PCR; TCRdb's copy keeps in-frame clones and lacks some. The sample lists a few hundred thousand clones, roughly 91% occurring once. This sample is part of a study of blood T cell repertoires in COVID-19. Input material: PBMCs or T cells enriched from blood (not recorded which). This clonotype was obtained from a woman aged 55 to 70 who had recovered from COVID-19. This chain connects TRBV3-1 (or the pseudogene TRBV3-2) to TRBJ2-2, with D unresolved. CDR3 sequence: CASSLQMTGELFF. Written as DNA, the CDR3 is TGTGCCAGCAGCCTACAGATGACCGGGGAGCTGTTTTTT.